The rows below give T cell receptor beta chains drawn from one sample of a study of T cell responses to AZD1222 COVID-19 vaccine. The data were produced by immunoSEQ multiplex PCR, yet TCRdb's version contains in-frame clones alone and is incomplete. The sample holds roughly 130,000 clones, 92% seen once. The starting material was peripheral blood, obtained on day 0 of AZD1222 vaccination. The source of these receptors is an adult in good health. Both conserved end residues are part of each CDR3. The D gene is left open where the match is weak. The size field is filled for only some rows; it gives once, few, many or a size class.

j_call	v_call	clone_size	d_call	cdr3_nt	cdr3_aa
TRBJ1-5	TRBV19	NA	NA	TGTGCCAGTAGTAAACAACCCCAGCCCCAGCATTTT	CASSKQPQPQHF
TRBJ1-2	TRBV5-6	NA	NA	TGTGCCAGCAGCTTGGGCCGGGGGAACTATGGCTACACCTTC	CASSLGRGNYGYTF
TRBJ1-2	TRBV4-2	NA	NA	TGTGCCAGCAGCCTTGGAGGGGCGGGGGTTTATGGCTACACCTTC	CASSLGGAGVYGYTF
TRBJ2-5	TRBV3-1/TRBV3-2	NA	TRBD2	TGTGCCAGCAGCCCTCGGACTAGCGGGGGAGCGAGAGAGACCCAGTACTTC	CASSPRTSGGARETQYF
TRBJ1-1	TRBV12-3/TRBV12-4	NA	TRBD1	TGTGCCAGCAGCCGGACAGGGTCCACTGAAGCTTTCTTT	CASSRTGSTEAFF
TRBJ2-5	TRBV3-1/TRBV3-2	NA	TRBD1	TGTGCCAGCAGACCCGGGACAGTTGAGACCCAGTACTTC	CASRPGTVETQYF
TRBJ1-2	TRBV7-2	NA	TRBD1	TGTGCCAGCAGCTTAGGGACAGGGGATTATGGCTACACCTTC	CASSLGTGDYGYTF
TRBJ1-2	TRBV5-4	NA	NA	TGTGCCAGCAGCTCTGACATCGAGGCCGGCTACACCTTC	CASSSDIEAGYTF
TRBJ1-6	TRBV5-1	few	NA	TGCGCCAGCAGCCTTTCAAGCGAACCCCATCCACCCCTCCACTTT	CASSLSSEPHPPLHF
TRBJ2-5	TRBV11-2	NA	NA	TGTGCCAGCAGCTCCACGGACCGCTTCCAAGAGACCCAGTACTTC	CASSSTDRFQETQYF
TRBJ2-5	TRBV24-1	NA	TRBD2	TGTGCCACCAGTGGGACTAGCGGGGGGCAGGAGACCCAGTACTTC	CATSGTSGGQETQYF
TRBJ1-2	TRBV4-3	NA	NA	TGCGCCAGCAGCCAAGGCCCCGTCGGCAGGGACTATGGCTACACCTTC	CASSQGPVGRDYGYTF
TRBJ1-6	TRBV14	NA	NA	TGTGCCAGCAGCCAAGGAGCATCACCCCTCCACTTT	CASSQGASPLHF
TRBJ2-7	TRBV11-2	NA	NA	TGTGCCAGCGGCTGGGACACCACCTACGAGCAGTACTTC	CASGWDTTYEQYF
TRBJ1-1	TRBV7-9	NA	NA	TGTGCCAGCAGCTTAGCAGGGTTGACCACTGAAGCTTTCTTT	CASSLAGLTTEAFF
TRBJ2-7	TRBV11-3	once	NA	TGTGCCAGCAGCCAAAGGGGGGGGGCGTCCCACGAGCAGTACTTC	CASSQRGGASHEQYF
TRBJ1-2	TRBV18	NA	TRBD1	TGTGCCAGCTCTCCGACAGGGAATGGGGGCTACACCTTC	CASSPTGNGGYTF
TRBJ2-1	TRBV6-5	NA	NA	TGTGCCAGCAGTTTCGGACCTACTTACAATGAGCAGTTCTTC	CASSFGPTYNEQFF
TRBJ1-6	TRBV19	once	NA	TGTGCCAGTAGGTCTCGTACTTATAATTCACCCCTCCACTTT	CASRSRTYNSPLHF
TRBJ2-3	TRBV19	few	TRBD1	TGTGCCAGTAGTATAGCCGACAGGGGCACAGATACGCAGTATTTT	CASSIADRGTDTQYF
TRBJ1-3	TRBV27	once	NA	TGTGCCCCTGGGTTTGGAAACACCATATATTTT	CAPGFGNTIYF
TRBJ1-2	TRBV4-1	NA	NA	TGCGCCAGCAGCCAAGATACGGGGGCCAACTATGGCTACACCTTC	CASSQDTGANYGYTF
TRBJ1-5	TRBV27	NA	TRBD1	TGTGCCAGCAGTTTCCCCGATGACAGGGAGCGCAATCAGCCCCAGCATTTT	CASSFPDDRERNQPQHF
TRBJ2-7	TRBV3-1/TRBV3-2	NA	NA	TGTGCCAGCAGCAAGGCCAGCCCTACGTACGGTGTGTACTTC	CASSKASPTYGVYF
TRBJ1-5	TRBV30	once	NA	TGTGCCTGGAGTAGGGTAGAGAATCAGCCCCAGCATTTT	CAWSRVENQPQHF
TRBJ2-2	TRBV19	few	TRBD1	TGTGCCAGTAGTGAAGGACAGGTGTACACCGGGGAGCTGTTTTTT	CASSEGQVYTGELFF
TRBJ2-2	TRBV9	NA	NA	TGTGCCAGCAGCGTGGGGGGAAGCACCGGGGAGCTGTTTTTT	CASSVGGSTGELFF
TRBJ2-1	TRBV4-3	NA	NA	TGCGCCAGCAGCCAAGCTTGGGGCAACTACAATGAGCAGTTCTTC	CASSQAWGNYNEQFF
TRBJ1-1	TRBV2	NA	NA	TGTGCCAGCAGTGAATATGGCACTGAAGCTTTCTTT	CASSEYGTEAFF
TRBJ2-7	TRBV5-6	NA	TRBD1	TGTGCCAGCAGCTGGGGGACAGGGTACTACGAGCAGTACTTC	CASSWGTGYYEQYF
TRBJ2-7	TRBV5-5	NA	TRBD2	TGTGCCAGCAGCCCCCTCGCGGGGGGGTACTACGAGCAGTACTTC	CASSPLAGGYYEQYF
TRBJ2-1	TRBV20-1	NA	NA	TGCAGTGCCGTGCCGAGAACCGAGCAGTTCTTC	CSAVPRTEQFF
TRBJ1-2	TRBV21-1	NA	NA	TGTGCCAGCAGCCGAACCAGGGCACCTGGGGCAGCTTCATATGGCTACACCTTC	CASSRTRAPGAASYGYTF
TRBJ2-7	TRBV4-2	NA	NA	TGTGCCAGCAGCCCCCGGTCGGGATACGAGCAGTACTTC	CASSPRSGYEQYF
TRBJ1-3	TRBV19	once	NA	TGTGCCAGTAGACACAGCTCTGGAAACACCATATATTTT	CASRHSSGNTIYF
TRBJ2-7	TRBV5-4	NA	NA	TGTGCCAGCAGCTCGGCCGGGACCCCCTACGAGCAGTACTTC	CASSSAGTPYEQYF
TRBJ2-7	TRBV28	NA	TRBD2	TGTGCCAGCTATCAGGATCCGGGGGGGATTTACGAGCAGTACTTC	CASYQDPGGIYEQYF
TRBJ2-2	TRBV28	NA	NA	TGTGCCAGCAGTTTAGGCAGGGTATCCGGGGAGCTGTTTTTT	CASSLGRVSGELFF
TRBJ1-1	TRBV9	NA	TRBD1	TGTGCCAGCAGTCCTCTAGGGGGACAGGGTATGGGCACTGAAGCTTTCTTT	CASSPLGGQGMGTEAFF
TRBJ1-5	TRBV6-2/TRBV6-3	NA	NA	TGTGCCAGCAGTTACTCCCCGGGGTACGGGGGAAGCAATCAGCCCCAGCATTTT	CASSYSPGYGGSNQPQHF
TRBJ2-5	TRBV7-9	NA	NA	TGTGCCAGCAGCTTAAGCAGGCTGGAGACCCAGTACTTC	CASSLSRLETQYF
TRBJ1-2	TRBV6-2/TRBV6-3	NA	NA	TGTGCCAGCAGTTACCGAGGGGCTGGCTACACCTTC	CASSYRGAGYTF
TRBJ2-3	TRBV5-1	once	NA	TGCGCCAGCAGCTTGTTAACAGGTTCCCAGTATTTT	CASSLLTGSQYF
TRBJ2-3	TRBV20-1	NA	NA	TGCAGTGCTAGTGCGACAGGCGGGGATTTTTTT	CSASATGGDFF
TRBJ1-4	TRBV9	NA	NA	TGTGCCAGCAGCGTCCAGACAGGCTTGGGTGAAAAACTGTTTTTT	CASSVQTGLGEKLFF
TRBJ2-3	TRBV5-1	NA	TRBD2	TGCGCCAGCAGCCCGGGACTACACACAGATACGCAGTATTTT	CASSPGLHTDTQYF
TRBJ1-2	TRBV5-5	NA	NA	TGTGCCAGCAGCTTGGGGGGGAGGCACCCCTATGGCTACACCTTC	CASSLGGRHPYGYTF
TRBJ1-4	TRBV9	NA	TRBD1	TGTGCCAGCAGGGGACAGGGGGCGGGAGCTAATGAAAAACTGTTTTTT	CASRGQGAGANEKLFF
TRBJ1-5	TRBV10-3	NA	NA	TGTGCCATCAGTGAGGAGGTCCAGCCCCAGCATTTT	CAISEEVQPQHF
TRBJ2-5	TRBV3-1/TRBV3-2	NA	TRBD2	TGTGCCAGCATCGGAACTAGCGGGGTAGGGGAGACCCAGTACTTC	CASIGTSGVGETQYF
TRBJ2-2	TRBV4-3	NA	NA	TGCGCCAGCAGCCAAGATATGGAAACCTACCACCGGGAGCTGTTTTTT	CASSQDMETYHRELFF
TRBJ1-5	TRBV7-2	NA	NA	TGTGCCAGCAGCTTAGGGATCAATCAGCCCCAGCATTTT	CASSLGINQPQHF
TRBJ1-5	TRBV2	NA	NA	TGTGCCAGCAGTGATGGAGGGTGGTGGCCCCAGCATTTT	CASSDGGWWPQHF
TRBJ2-5	TRBV7-2	NA	NA	TGTGCCAGCAGCTTAAACAGGGTGGAAGAGACCCAGTACTTC	CASSLNRVEETQYF